The 24 T cell receptor beta chains below were found in one sample sequenced in a study of blood T cell repertoires in COVID-19. Generated by immunoSEQ multiplex PCR, the TCRdb table keeps only in-frame clones and is missing some. The sample has 25,000 to 35,000 clones, roughly 85% seen once. Sequencing was done on a sample of peripheral blood. These receptors were collected from a human donor in a cohort sampled during active COVID-19.

V is TRBV7-9 and J is TRBJ1-3, with D maybe TRBD1 (6 bases). From germline, CDR1 is SEHNR and CDR2 FQNEAQ (reference sequence). The CDR3 totals 13 residues. The V gene lost 1 base and the J gene lost 9 bases, with 10 bases spanning the gap. The CDR3: CASSLGQGGTIYF. CDR3 sequence (DNA): TGTGCCAGCAGCTTAGGTCAAGGGGGCACCATATATTTT.

V and J are TRBV7-8 and TRBJ1-1; TRBD1 is a possible D gene (5 bases). Trimming took 1 base from V and 0 from J, leaving 12 bases between them. The germline V gene has CDR1 SGHVS and CDR2 FQNEAQ. The CDR3 length is 16 residues. The CDR3 nucleotides read TGTGCCAGCAGCTTAGGGGAGGGGTACGTGAACACTGAAGCTTTCTTT. Its protein is CASSLGEGYVNTEAFF.

The V and J genes are TRBV27 and TRBJ2-7; weak D call: TRBD1 (5 bases). Germline assignment: CDR1 MNHEY and CDR2 SMNVEV (reference sequence). The V end lost 7 bases, the J end lost 2 bases, and 18 bases lay between the germline ends. The CDR3 is made up of 15 amino acids. The CDR3 protein is CASTLAAGRTYEQYF. CDR3 in DNA: TGTGCCAGCACCCTTGCGGCAGGGCGGACCTACGAGCAGTACTTC.

The chain uses TRBV19 and TRBJ1-1; D possibly corresponds to TRBD1 (5 bases). With 5 bases removed from V and 4 bases from J, the gap between germline ends came to 17 bases. There are 15 residues in the CDR3. Germline V CDR1 and CDR2: LNHDA, SQIVND (reference sequence). The CDR3 DNA is TGTGCCAGTAGTTTCCCCGCTGGGGGGGGCACTGAAGCTTTCTTT. Amino acid sequence: CASSFPAGGGTEAFF. Drawing the rest from reference TRBV19 and TRBJ1-1, the complete variable domain is DGGITQSPKYLFRKEGQNVTLSCEQNLNHDAMYWYRQDPGQGLRLIYYSQIVNDFQKGDIAEGYSVSREKKESFPLTVTSAQKNPTAFYLCASSFPAGGGTEAFFGQGTRLTVV.

This clone was counted once. This chain uses TRBV7-2 with TRBJ2-3; 11 nucleotides line up with TRBD2. The junction had 10 bases not matched to a gene; V was cut back by 9 bases and J by 5 bases. Germline V gene sequence: CDR1 SGHTA, CDR2 FQGNSA. The CDR3 sequence is 15 residues long. CDR3 sequence: CASRASGLAGDTQYF. The CDR3 coding sequence is TGTGCCAGTCGGGCGAGCGGACTAGCGGGAGATACGCAGTATTTT.

The rearrangement uses TRBV7-3 and TRBJ1-1; unclear D gene. CDR1 and CDR2 (germline): SGHTA, FQGTGA. This CDR3 is 15 amino acids long. V lost 0 bases and J 4 bases, leaving 12 bases between the germline ends. The CDR3 DNA reads TGTGCCAGCAGCTTAACGGCCCCCCCGGGCACTGAAGCTTTCTTT. Its translation: CASSLTAPPGTEAFF.

The V gene is TRBV30, the J gene TRBJ1-2, with 9 nucleotides matching TRBD1. The germline CDR1 and CDR2 sequences are GTSNPN and SVGIG (reference sequence). The CDR3 is 14 amino acids. V dropped 5 bases and J dropped 3; count of bases not matched to a gene: 7. In DNA, the CDR3 is TGTGCCTGGGCATCCGGACAGGGGCACTATGGCTACACCTTC. Protein sequence: CAWASGQGHYGYTF.

J is TRBJ1-2 and V is TRBV6-5; the match to TRBD1 covers 9 bases. The V gene's germline CDR1 is MNHEY and CDR2 SVGAGI. Unmatched junction bases numbered 13, after V lost 7 bases and J lost 10 bases. The CDR3 consists of 14 residues. CDR3 sequence: CASKRPGQGLDYTF. CDR3 DNA sequence: TGTGCCAGCAAGCGACCGGGACAGGGATTAGACTACACCTTC.

J is TRBJ2-5 and V is TRBV6-2 or TRBV6-3, with D maybe TRBD1 (6 bases). The V and J ends lost 2 bases and 2 bases respectively, with 18 bases between them. The CDR3 is 17 amino acids. The germline V gene encodes CDR1 MNHEY and CDR2 SVGEGT. The CDR3 DNA reads as TGTGCCAGCAGTTACGGCTACATCTCAGGGGAACAAGAGACCCAGTACTTC. Protein sequence: CASSYGYISGEQETQYF.

V gene TRBV11-2 combines with J gene TRBJ1-1, with a tentative D call TRBD1 (6 bases). CDR3 length equals 14 residues. The V end lost 3 bases, the J end lost 5 bases, and 13 bases lay between the germline ends. CDR1 is SGHAT, CDR2 FQNNGV, per germline. The CDR3 region is CASSFAGVRTEAFF. DNA of the CDR3: TGTGCCAGCAGCTTCGCAGGGGTAAGGACTGAAGCTTTCTTT.

The rearrangement uses TRBV18 and TRBJ1-2; 7 bases align to TRBD1. CDR1 KGHSH and CDR2 LQKENI come from the germline V gene. The V segment lost 3 bases and the J segment 4 bases; nucleotides outside the gene matches: 5. CDR3 length equals 14 residues. CDR3 nucleotide sequence: TGTGCCAGCTCACCCGAGGGGGCGCGCTATGGCTACACCTTC. It specifies CASSPEGARYGYTF.

The chain employs TRBV7-2 and TRBJ1-2; D perhaps matches TRBD1 (6 bases). V lost 5 bases and J 0 bases, leaving 10 bases between the germline ends. The germline V gene has CDR1 SGHTA and CDR2 FQGNSA. The CDR3 has 14 residues. CDR3 amino acids: CASSEGTSNYGYTF. The CDR3 DNA follows: TGTGCCAGCAGCGAAGGGACATCTAACTATGGCTACACCTTC. The variable domain in full, with the rest retrieved from reference TRBV7-2 and TRBJ1-2, is GAGVSQSPSNKVTEKGKDVELRCDPISGHTALYWYRQSLGQGLEFLIYFQGNSAPDKSGLPSDRFSAERTGGSVSTLTIQRTQQEDSAVYLCASSEGTSNYGYTFGSGTRLTVV.

The chain employs TRBV9 and TRBJ2-7; 8 bases map to TRBD2. CDR1 SGDLS and CDR2 YYNGEE come from the germline V gene. The V gene end was trimmed by 1 base and the J gene end by 3 bases; junction bases not matched to a gene: 9. This CDR3 region has 16 residues. CDR3 sequence reads: CASSVSSGGHFYEQYF. The CDR3 DNA reads as TGTGCCAGCAGCGTATCGAGCGGGGGACACTTCTACGAGCAGTACTTC.

V gene TRBV7-3 combines with J gene TRBJ1-2, with no clear D. Germline CDR1 is SGHTA and CDR2 is FQGTGA. This CDR3 is 14 amino acids long. Trimming left V 5 bases short and J 6 bases short, with 16 bases between. CDR3 in DNA: TGTGCCAGCAGCCTCCAGTCAGGTTCTAATGGCTACACCTTC. Translated: CASSLQSGSNGYTF. Filled out from reference TRBV7-3 and TRBJ1-2, the complete variable domain reads GAGVSQTPSNKVTEKGKYVELRCDPISGHTALYWYRQSLGQGPEFLIYFQGTGAADDSGLPNDRFFAVRPEGSVSTLKIQRTERGDSAVYLCASSLQSGSNGYTFGSGTRLTVV.

Regarding this clone: Because the CDR3 is missing its conserved closing phenylalanine or tryptophan, this is likely a read error. The limits of the CDR3 on the DNA are not certain, so only TCRdb's listed CDR3 is given. CDR3 in amino acids: CAISESYS. The genes are TRBV10-3 and TRBJ2-6; no DNA check was done on the table's D call, TRBD2. A total of 8 residues make up the CDR3, ends included. Germline-derived CDR1 and CDR2 are ENHRY and SYGVKD.

The chain couples TRBV5-1 to TRBJ1-2, with D possibly being TRBD1 (6 bases). There are 13 residues in the CDR3. V lost 5 bases and J lost 4, with 12 bases in between. The germline gives CDR1 SGHRS, CDR2 YFSETQ. The chain's CDR3 is CASRAARGYGYTF. In DNA, the CDR3 is TGCGCCAGCAGGGCCGCCAGGGGCTATGGCTACACCTTC.

The chain links TRBV3-1 (or the pseudogene TRBV3-2) to TRBJ1-2, with a possible D match to TRBD1 (6 bases). Germline V gene data show CDR1 as LGHDT and CDR2 as YNNKEL (reference sequence). This CDR3 has 12 residues. V was cut by 3 bases and J by 8 bases, with 10 bases left in between. The CDR3 here is CASSQVDRGYTF. DNA of the CDR3: TGTGCCAGCAGCCAGGTCGACAGGGGCTACACCTTC.

V gene TRBV27 combines with J gene TRBJ2-1; TRBD1 is a possible D gene (5 bases). The CDR3 is 16 amino acids. Germline CDR1 reads MNHEY; CDR2 reads SMNVEV (reference sequence). With 2 bases removed from V and 4 bases from J, the gap between germline ends came to 15 bases. The CDR3 loop is CASSLSMTELYNEQFF. The DNA of the CDR3 is TGTGCCAGCAGTTTAAGCATGACAGAATTGTACAATGAGCAGTTCTTC.

The V and J genes are TRBV12-5 and TRBJ2-7; D uncertain. Per germline, CDR1 LGHNT and CDR2 FRNRAP. Trimming removed 6 bases from V and 0 bases from J, with 12 bases in between. CDR3 length: 14 residues. As DNA, the CDR3 is TGTGCTAGTGGCCACGGGTTATACTCCTACGAGCAGTACTTC. Protein sequence: CASGHGLYSYEQYF.

Within the sample, this clone is medium-sized (0.01 to 0.1%). The J gene is TRBJ2-7, the V gene TRBV6-2 or TRBV6-3, with a possible D match to TRBD2 (5 bases). Trimming removed 2 bases from V and 5 bases from J, with 19 bases in between. The CDR3 has 16 residues. The germline gives CDR1 MNHEY, CDR2 SVGEGT. In DNA form, the CDR3 reads TGTGCCAGCAGTTACGGCCCGGACTCTCTCACCGACGAGCAGTACTTC. Protein: CASSYGPDSLTDEQYF.

The chain employs TRBV6-2 or TRBV6-3 and TRBJ1-2; D uncertain. Trimming took 2 bases from V and 6 from J, leaving 16 bases between them. The CDR3 is 15 residues long. Per germline, CDR1 MNHEY and CDR2 SVGEGT. The CDR3 sequence is CASSYVLGGLNGYTF. The DNA of the CDR3 is TGTGCCAGCAGTTACGTCTTAGGAGGCCTGAATGGCTACACCTTC.

The rearrangement links TRBV4-1 to TRBJ1-4, with TRBD1 matching over 7 bases. Trimming at V came to 4 bases and at J to 6 bases, leaving 14 bases not matched to a gene. The CDR3 is made up of 17 amino acids. CDR1 MGHRA and CDR2 YSYEKL come from the germline V gene. CDR3: CASSPYQTGLYDEKLFF. The CDR3 region has the DNA TGCGCCAGCAGCCCGTATCAGACAGGGTTATATGATGAAAAACTGTTTTTT.

This rearrangement joins TRBV5-5 to TRBJ1-1; no definite D call. The CDR3 is 13 residues long. Germline assignment: CDR1 SGHKS and CDR2 YYEKEE (reference sequence). The ends were cut back, 4 bases at V and 0 bases at J, with 7 bases in the middle. The CDR3 DNA reads as TGTGCCAGCAGCCCCCAGGTGAACACTGAAGCTTTCTTT. This sequence encodes CASSPQVNTEAFF.

This CDR3 reads CASSSGGGSSYNSPLHF. In DNA form, the CDR3 reads TGTGCCAGCAGCTCCGGGGGGGGAAGCTCCTATAATTCACCCCTCCACTTT. The V call is TRBV5-4, the J call TRBJ1-6; TRBD1 is a possible D gene (5 bases). This CDR3 has 17 amino acids. The germline V gene encodes CDR1 SGHNT and CDR2 YYREEE (reference sequence). Trimming left V 3 bases short and J 0 bases short, with 13 bases between.